The rows below give T cell receptor beta chains drawn from one sample of a study of long-term antiretroviral therapy in people with HIV. Here immunoSEQ multiplex PCR was the method, and the copy in TCRdb shows in-frame clones only, minus some. This table has some 22,000 clones, roughly 84% appearing once. This specimen consisted of unsorted PBMCs, obtained 1.3 years after starting antiretroviral therapy. Source of these receptors: a man between 60 and 75 years old with HIV. The CDR3 runs from the conserved cysteine through the conserved F or W. A D gene is named only where the DNA matches it firmly. Some rows have no size entry. The others give once, few or many, or a class for an expanded clone.

>.|TRBV28|TRBD2|TRBJ2-1
CASSLPSRWTSNFGDEQFF
TGTGCCAGCAGTTTACCTAGTCGTTGGACTAGCAATTTTGGGGATGAGCAGTTCTTC
>.|TRBV18|.|TRBJ2-5
CASSPAGAQETQYF
TGTGCCAGCTCACCAGCAGGGGCACAAGAGACCCAGTACTTC
>.|TRBV5-1|.|TRBJ2-3
CASSLGGYDTDTQYF
TGCGCCAGCAGCTTAGGGGGGTATGACACAGATACGCAGTATTTT
>.|TRBV29-1|TRBD2|TRBJ2-1
CSVPIPSSGSFNEQFF
TGCAGCGTGCCAATACCCTCTAGCGGGAGTTTCAATGAGCAGTTCTTC
>.|TRBV5-5|.|TRBJ2-5
CASSLGTVGETQYF
TGTGCCAGCAGCTTGGGGACAGTGGGGGAGACCCAGTACTTC
>once|TRBV5-7|.|TRBJ2-5
CASKVPKGFQETQYF
TGTGCCAGCAAAGTACCAAAAGGGTTCCAAGAGACCCAGTACTTC
>.|TRBV5-1|.|TRBJ1-1
CASSLERGLTEAFF
TGCGCCAGCAGCTTGGAGCGGGGTCTCACTGAAGCTTTCTTT
>.|TRBV7-9|.|TRBJ2-5
CASSLFAGEETQYF
TGTGCCAGCAGCTTATTCGCCGGGGAAGAGACCCAGTACTTC
>.|TRBV7-2|.|TRBJ2-7
CASSDTRRRRYEQYF
TGTGCCAGCAGCGACACGCGCCGCAGGCGCTACGAGCAGTACTTC
>.|TRBV6-1|TRBD2|TRBJ2-7
CASSEADVTSGTTYEQYF
TGTGCCAGCAGTGAAGCGGACGTGACTAGCGGGACGACCTACGAGCAGTACTTC
>.|TRBV9|.|TRBJ1-1
CASSLPGITEAFF
TGTGCCAGCAGCCTTCCAGGAATCACTGAAGCTTTCTTT
>.|TRBV6-5|.|TRBJ1-3
CASSLTPDSGNTIYF
TGTGCCAGCAGTTTGACCCCGGACTCTGGAAACACCATATATTTT
>.|TRBV4-3|TRBD1|TRBJ2-3
CASSRTQLPGQGADTQYF
TGCGCCAGCAGCCGCACACAGCTGCCGGGACAGGGGGCGGATACGCAGTATTTT
>.|TRBV27|.|TRBJ2-7
CASPPSGSPYEQYF
TGTGCCAGCCCGCCTTCGGGGAGTCCCTACGAGCAGTACTTC
>few|TRBV9|TRBD1|TRBJ1-2
CASSTQGALDGYTF
TGTGCCAGCAGCACTCAGGGGGCCTTGGATGGCTACACCTTC
>.|TRBV11-3|.|TRBJ1-3
CASSQGTGNTIYF
TGTGCCAGCAGTCAGGGAACTGGAAACACCATATATTTT
>.|TRBV11-2|.|TRBJ2-7
CASSLSYSAAYEQYF
TGTGCCAGCAGCTTATCTTATTCGGCAGCCTACGAGCAGTACTTC